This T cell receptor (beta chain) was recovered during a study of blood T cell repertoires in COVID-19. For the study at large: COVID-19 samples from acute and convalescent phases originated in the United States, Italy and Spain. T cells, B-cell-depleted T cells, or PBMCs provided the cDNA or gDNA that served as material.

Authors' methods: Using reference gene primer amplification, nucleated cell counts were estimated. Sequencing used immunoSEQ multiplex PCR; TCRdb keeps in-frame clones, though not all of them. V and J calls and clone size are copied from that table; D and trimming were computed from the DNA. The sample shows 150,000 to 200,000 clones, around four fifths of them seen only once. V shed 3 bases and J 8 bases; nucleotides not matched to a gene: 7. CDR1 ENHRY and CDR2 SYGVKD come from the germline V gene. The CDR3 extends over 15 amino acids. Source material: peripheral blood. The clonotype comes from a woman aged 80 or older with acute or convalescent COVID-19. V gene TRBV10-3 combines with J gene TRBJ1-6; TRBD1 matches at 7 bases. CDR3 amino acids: CAISDPTGTHSPLHF. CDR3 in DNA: TGTGCCATCAGTGACCCGACAGGGACACATTCACCCCTCCACTTT.